This paragraph reports one T cell receptor (beta chain). The antigen remains undetermined. The data were taken from a study of T cells expressing NK-cell markers. Points from the study as a whole: These clonotypes also led the CD3+CD56-NKG2C+ fraction in a handful of donors. Whether expanded NKG2C+ T cell clones were HCMV specific stayed uncertain. In five or six donors, dominant CD3+CD56+NKG2C+ clonotypes ranked among the top 10 CD8+ clonotypes.

It was by 5'RACE template switching with UMIs that TCR beta cDNA was made. TCRdb re-called the 5' RACE reads and shows each CDR3 protein once, DNA omitted. The sample table sets out about 540,000 distinct CDR3 sequences. Sequences were obtained from blood T cells: a sorted CD56 or NKG2C T cell subset, CD4+ or CD8+ T cells, or bulk PBMC T cells (not recorded which). This receptor was taken from a young man in good health.

The CDR3 loop reads CASSLVPETQYF. This chain joins TRBV12-3 or TRBV12-4 and TRBJ2-5. The CDR3 totals 12 residues.